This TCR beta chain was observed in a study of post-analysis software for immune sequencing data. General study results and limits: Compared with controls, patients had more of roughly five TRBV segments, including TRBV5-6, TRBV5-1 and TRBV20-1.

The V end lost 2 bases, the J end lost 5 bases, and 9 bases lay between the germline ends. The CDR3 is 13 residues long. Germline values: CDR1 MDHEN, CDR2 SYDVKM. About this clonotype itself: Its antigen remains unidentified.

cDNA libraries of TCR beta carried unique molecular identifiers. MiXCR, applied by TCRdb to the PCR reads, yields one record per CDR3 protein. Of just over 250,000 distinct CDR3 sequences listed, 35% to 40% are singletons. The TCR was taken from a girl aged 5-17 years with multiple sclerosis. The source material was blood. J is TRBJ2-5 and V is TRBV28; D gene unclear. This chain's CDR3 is CASSLGPDETQYF. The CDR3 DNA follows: TGTGCCAGCAGTTTAGGCCCCGACGAGACCCAGTACTTC.